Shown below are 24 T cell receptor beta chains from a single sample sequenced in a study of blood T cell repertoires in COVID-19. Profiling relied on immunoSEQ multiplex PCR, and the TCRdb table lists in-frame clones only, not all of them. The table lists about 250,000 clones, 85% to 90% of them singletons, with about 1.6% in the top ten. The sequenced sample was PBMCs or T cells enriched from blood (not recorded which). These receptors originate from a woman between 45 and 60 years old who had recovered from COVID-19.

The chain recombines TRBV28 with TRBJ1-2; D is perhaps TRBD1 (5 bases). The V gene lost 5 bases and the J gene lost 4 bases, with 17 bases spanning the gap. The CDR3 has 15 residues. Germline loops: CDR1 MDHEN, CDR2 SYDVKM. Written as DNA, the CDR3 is TGTGCCAGCAGTCCATCTTGGGGGGGGATCTATGGCTACACCTTC. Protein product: CASSPSWGGIYGYTF.

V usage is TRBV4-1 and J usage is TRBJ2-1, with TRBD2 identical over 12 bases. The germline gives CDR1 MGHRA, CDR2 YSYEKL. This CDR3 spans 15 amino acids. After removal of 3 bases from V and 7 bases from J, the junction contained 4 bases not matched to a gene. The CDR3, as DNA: TGCGCCAGCAGCCACCTAGCGGGAGGGGGGAATGAGCAGTTCTTC. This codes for CASSHLAGGGNEQFF.

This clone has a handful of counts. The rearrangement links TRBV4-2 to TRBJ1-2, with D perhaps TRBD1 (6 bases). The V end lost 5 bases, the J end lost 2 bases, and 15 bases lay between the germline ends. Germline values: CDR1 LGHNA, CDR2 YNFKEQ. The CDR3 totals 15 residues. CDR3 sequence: CASSSDTRGNYGYTF. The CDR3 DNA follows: TGTGCCAGCAGCTCCGATACGAGGGGGAACTATGGCTACACCTTC.

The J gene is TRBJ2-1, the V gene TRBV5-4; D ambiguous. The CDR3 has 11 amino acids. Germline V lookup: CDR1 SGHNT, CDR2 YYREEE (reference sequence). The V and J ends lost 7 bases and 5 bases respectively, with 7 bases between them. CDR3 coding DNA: TGTGCCAGCCAAGCAAACAATGAGCAGTTCTTC. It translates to CASQANNEQFF. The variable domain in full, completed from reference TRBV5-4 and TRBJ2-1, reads ETGVTQSPTHLIKTRGQQVTLRCSSQSGHNTVSWYQQALGQGPQFIFQYYREEENGRGNFPPRFSGLQFPNYSSELNVNALELDDSALYLCASQANNEQFFGPGTRLTVL.

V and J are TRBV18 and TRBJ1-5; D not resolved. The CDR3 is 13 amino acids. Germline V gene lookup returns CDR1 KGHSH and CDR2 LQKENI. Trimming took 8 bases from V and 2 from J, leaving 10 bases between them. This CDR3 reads CASGFDGNQPQHF. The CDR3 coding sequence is TGTGCCAGCGGCTTTGATGGCAATCAGCCCCAGCATTTT.

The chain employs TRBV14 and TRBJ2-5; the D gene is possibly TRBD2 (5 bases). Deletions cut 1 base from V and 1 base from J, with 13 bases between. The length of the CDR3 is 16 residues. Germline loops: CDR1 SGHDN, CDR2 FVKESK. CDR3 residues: CASSQVPDFFQETQYF. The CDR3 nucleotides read TGTGCCAGCAGCCAAGTTCCGGACTTCTTCCAAGAGACCCAGTACTTC.

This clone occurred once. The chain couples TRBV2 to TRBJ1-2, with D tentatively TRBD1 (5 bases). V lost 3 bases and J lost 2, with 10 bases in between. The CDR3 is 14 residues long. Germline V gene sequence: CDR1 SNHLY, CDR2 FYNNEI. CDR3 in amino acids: CASSDGQGNYGYTF. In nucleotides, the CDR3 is TGTGCCAGCAGTGACGGGCAGGGAAACTATGGCTACACCTTC. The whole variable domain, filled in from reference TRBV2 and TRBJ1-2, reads EPEVTQTPSHQVTQMGQEVILRCVPISNHLYFYWYRQILGQKVEFLVSFYNNEISEKSEIFDDQFSVERPDGSNFTLKIRSTKLEDSAMYFCASSDGQGNYGYTFGSGTRLTVV.

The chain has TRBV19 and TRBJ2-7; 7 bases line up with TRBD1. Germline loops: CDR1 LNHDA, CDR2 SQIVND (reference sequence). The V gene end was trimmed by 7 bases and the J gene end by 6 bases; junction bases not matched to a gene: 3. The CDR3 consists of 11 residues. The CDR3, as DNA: TGTGCCAGTACCGAGGGGGCCGAGCAGTACTTC. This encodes CASTEGAEQYF.

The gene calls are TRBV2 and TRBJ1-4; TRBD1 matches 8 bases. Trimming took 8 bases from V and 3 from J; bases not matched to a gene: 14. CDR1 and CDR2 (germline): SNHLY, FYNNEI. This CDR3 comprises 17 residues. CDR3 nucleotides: TGTGCCAGCTTTACCTACAGGGGGAAGAGGGCTAATGAAAAACTGTTTTTT. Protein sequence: CASFTYRGKRANEKLFF.

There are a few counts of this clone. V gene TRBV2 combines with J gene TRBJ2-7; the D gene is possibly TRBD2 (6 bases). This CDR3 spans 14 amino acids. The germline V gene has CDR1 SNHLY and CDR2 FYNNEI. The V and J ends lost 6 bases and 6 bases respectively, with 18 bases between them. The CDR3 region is CASSAGLVIGEQYF. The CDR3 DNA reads TGTGCCAGCAGCGCGGGGCTGGTAATTGGCGAGCAGTACTTC.

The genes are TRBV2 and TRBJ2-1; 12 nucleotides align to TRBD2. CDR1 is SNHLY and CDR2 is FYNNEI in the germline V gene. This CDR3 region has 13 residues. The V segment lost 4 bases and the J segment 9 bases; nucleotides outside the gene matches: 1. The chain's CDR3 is CASSVLAGGEQFF. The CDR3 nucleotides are TGTGCCAGCAGTGTACTAGCGGGGGGTGAGCAGTTCTTC.

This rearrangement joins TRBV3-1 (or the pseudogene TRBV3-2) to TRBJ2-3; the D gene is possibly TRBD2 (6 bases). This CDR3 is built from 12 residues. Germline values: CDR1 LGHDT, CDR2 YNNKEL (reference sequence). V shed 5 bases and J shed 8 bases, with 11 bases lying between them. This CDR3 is CASSYGTSTQYF. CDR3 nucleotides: TGTGCCAGCAGCTACGGGACTTCTACGCAGTATTTT.

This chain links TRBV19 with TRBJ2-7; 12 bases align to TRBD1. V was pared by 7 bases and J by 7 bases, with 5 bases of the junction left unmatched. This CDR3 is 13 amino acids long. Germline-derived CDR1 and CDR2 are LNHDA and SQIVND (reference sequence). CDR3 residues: CASKGQGAEEQYF. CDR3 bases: TGTGCCAGTAAGGGACAGGGGGCGGAGGAGCAGTACTTC.

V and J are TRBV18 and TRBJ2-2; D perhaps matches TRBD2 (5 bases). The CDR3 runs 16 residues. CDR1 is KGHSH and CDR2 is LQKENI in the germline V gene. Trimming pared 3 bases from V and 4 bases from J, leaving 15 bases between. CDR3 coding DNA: TGTGCCAGCTCACCCCAATTGACGGGGAGCACCGGGGAGCTGTTTTTT. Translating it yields CASSPQLTGSTGELFF.

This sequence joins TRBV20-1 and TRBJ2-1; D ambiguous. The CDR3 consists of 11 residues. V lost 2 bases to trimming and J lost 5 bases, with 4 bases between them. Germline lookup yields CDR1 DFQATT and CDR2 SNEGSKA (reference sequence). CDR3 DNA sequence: TGCAGTGCTAGACCTGACAATGAGCAGTTCTTC. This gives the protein CSARPDNEQFF.

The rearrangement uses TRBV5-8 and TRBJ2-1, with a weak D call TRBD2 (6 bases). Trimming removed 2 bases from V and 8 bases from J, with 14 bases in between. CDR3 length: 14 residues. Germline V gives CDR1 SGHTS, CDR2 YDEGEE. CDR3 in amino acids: CASSFRGGRDEQFF. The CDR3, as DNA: TGTGCCAGCAGCTTTAGGGGAGGCCGGGATGAGCAGTTCTTC.

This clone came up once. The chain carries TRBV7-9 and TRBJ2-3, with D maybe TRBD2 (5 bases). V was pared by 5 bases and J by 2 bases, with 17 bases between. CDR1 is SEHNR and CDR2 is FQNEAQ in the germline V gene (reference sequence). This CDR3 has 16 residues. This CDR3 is CASSPRTFSDTDTQYF. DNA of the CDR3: TGTGCCAGCAGCCCTAGGACTTTTTCGGACACAGATACGCAGTATTTT.

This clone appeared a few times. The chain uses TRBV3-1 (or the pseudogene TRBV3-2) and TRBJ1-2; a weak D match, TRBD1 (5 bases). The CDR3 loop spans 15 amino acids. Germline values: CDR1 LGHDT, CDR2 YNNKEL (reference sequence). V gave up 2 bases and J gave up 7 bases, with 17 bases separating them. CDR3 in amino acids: CASSQFSRVTGGYTF. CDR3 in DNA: TGTGCCAGCAGCCAATTCTCCAGGGTAACGGGTGGCTACACCTTC.

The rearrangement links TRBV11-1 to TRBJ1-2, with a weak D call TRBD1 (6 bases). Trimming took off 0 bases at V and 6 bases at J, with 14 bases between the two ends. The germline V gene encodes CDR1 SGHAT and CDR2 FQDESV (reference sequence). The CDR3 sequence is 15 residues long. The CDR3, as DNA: TGTGCCAGCAGCTTAGCGTCGGGCAGGGGTGATGGCTACACCTTC. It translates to CASSLASGRGDGYTF.

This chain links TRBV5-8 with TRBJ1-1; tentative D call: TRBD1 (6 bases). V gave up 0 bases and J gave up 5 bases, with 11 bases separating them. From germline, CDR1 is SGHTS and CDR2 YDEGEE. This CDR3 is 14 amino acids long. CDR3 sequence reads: CASSLAGQGTEAFF. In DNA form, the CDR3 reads TGTGCCAGCAGCTTGGCGGGCCAGGGGACTGAAGCTTTCTTT.

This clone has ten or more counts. The CDR3 coding sequence is TGTGCCAGCAGTGAAGGGGCAGGGTCACCGCATCAGCCCCAGCATTTT. Translating it yields CASSEGAGSPHQPQHF. The chain is built from TRBV6-1 and TRBJ1-5; TRBD1 might be the D (5 bases). CDR1 MNHNS and CDR2 SASEGT come from the germline V gene. With 1 base removed from V and 5 bases from J, the gap between germline ends came to 15 bases. The CDR3 is 16 residues long.

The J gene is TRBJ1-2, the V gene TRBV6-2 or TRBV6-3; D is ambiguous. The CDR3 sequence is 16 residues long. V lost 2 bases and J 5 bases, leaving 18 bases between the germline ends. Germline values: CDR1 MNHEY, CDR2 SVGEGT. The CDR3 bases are TGTGCCAGCAGTTACAGCCAGCGCCTAATGCAATATGGCTACACCTTC. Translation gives CASSYSQRLMQYGYTF.

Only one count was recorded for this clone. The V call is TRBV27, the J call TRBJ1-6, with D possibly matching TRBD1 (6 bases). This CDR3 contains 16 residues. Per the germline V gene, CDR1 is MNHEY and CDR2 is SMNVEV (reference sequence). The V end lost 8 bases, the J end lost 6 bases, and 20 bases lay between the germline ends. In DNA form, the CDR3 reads TGTGCCAGCGCTTCCCCTACAGGGTTTGGTAATTCACCCCTCCACTTT. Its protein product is CASASPTGFGNSPLHF.

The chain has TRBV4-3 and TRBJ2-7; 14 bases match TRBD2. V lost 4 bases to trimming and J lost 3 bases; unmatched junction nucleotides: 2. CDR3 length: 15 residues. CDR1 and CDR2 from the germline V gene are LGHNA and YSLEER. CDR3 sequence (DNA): TGCGCCAGCAGCCGAGGGACTAGCGGGAGCTACGAGCAGTACTTC. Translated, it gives CASSRGTSGSYEQYF.